The 5 T cell receptor beta chains given below trace back to one sample, sequenced in a study of PD-L1 blockade in urothelial cancer. Assay used: immunoSEQ multiplex PCR; TCRdb lists only in-frame clones, some missing. Among about 51,000 clones listed, approximately 84% were seen once. The sequences come from PBMCs, collected around atezolizumab (anti-PD-L1) treatment. These receptors were collected from a man between 60 and 75 years old with urothelial cancer.

This CDR3 is CASSKFLMGGNEKLFF. CDR3 sequence (DNA): TGCGCCAGCAGCAAATTTTTGATGGGGGGTAATGAAAAACTGTTTTTT. The V and J genes are TRBV5-1 and TRBJ1-4; D might be TRBD1 (5 bases). The CDR3 extends over 16 amino acids. Looked up from germline, CDR1 is SGHRS and CDR2 is YFSETQ. The ends were cut back, 4 bases at V and 4 bases at J, with 17 bases in the middle.

In its sample, this clone was seen once. The V gene is TRBV27, the J gene TRBJ2-7; the D gene is possibly TRBD2 (6 bases). Germline lookup yields CDR1 MNHEY and CDR2 SMNVEV (reference sequence). The CDR3 is 15 amino acids. Trimming shortened V by 3 bases and J by 3 bases, and 15 bases separated the two germline ends. The CDR3 coding sequence is TGTGCCAGCAGTTTCGGTGGGGGGAGCGGCTACGAGCAGTACTTC. Residues: CASSFGGGSGYEQYF.

Here the CDR3 DNA reads TGTGCCAGCAGTTTATATCTACGCTCTGGAAACACCATATATTTT. Amino acids: CASSLYLRSGNTIYF. The chain combines TRBV28 with TRBJ1-3; D uncertain. Trimming stripped 1 base from V and 0 bases from J, with 7 bases between. The germline V gene encodes CDR1 MDHEN and CDR2 SYDVKM. The CDR3 consists of 15 residues.

The chain links TRBV28 to TRBJ2-3; tentatively, D is TRBD2 (7 bases). V shed 6 bases and J shed 3 bases, with 10 bases lying between them. Germline-derived CDR1 and CDR2 are MDHEN and SYDVKM. CDR3 size: 13 residues. The CDR3 protein is CASRAGQTDTQYF. The CDR3 coding sequence is TGTGCCAGCAGAGCGGGACAAACAGATACGCAGTATTTT.

The chain joins TRBV7-8 to TRBJ2-7, with D unclear. Germline values: CDR1 SGHVS, CDR2 FQNEAQ. V lost 5 bases, J lost 2 bases, and 7 bases lay in between. The CDR3 length is 12 residues. Here the CDR3 reads CASSPTTYEQYF. CDR3 bases: TGTGCCAGCAGCCCGACAACCTACGAGCAGTACTTC.